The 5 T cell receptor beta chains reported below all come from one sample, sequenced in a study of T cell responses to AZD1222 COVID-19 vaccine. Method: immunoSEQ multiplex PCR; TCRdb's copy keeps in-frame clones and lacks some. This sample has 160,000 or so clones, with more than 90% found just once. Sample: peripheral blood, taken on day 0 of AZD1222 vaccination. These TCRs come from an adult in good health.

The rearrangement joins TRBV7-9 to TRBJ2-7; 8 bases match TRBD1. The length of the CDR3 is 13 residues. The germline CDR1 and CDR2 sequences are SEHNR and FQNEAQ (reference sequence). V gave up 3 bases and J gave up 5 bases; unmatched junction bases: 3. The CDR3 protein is CASSLAGGNEQYF. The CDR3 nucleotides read TGTGCCAGCAGCTTGGCAGGGGGCAACGAGCAGTACTTC.

This CDR3 reads CASSQVLGQNTEAFF. CDR3 nucleotides: TGTGCCAGCAGCCAAGTTCTGGGACAGAACACTGAAGCTTTCTTT. The chain joins TRBV4-2 to TRBJ1-1, with D possibly being TRBD1 (6 bases). The CDR3 length is 15 residues. V lost 1 base and J 1 base, leaving 10 bases between the germline ends. Germline V CDR1 and CDR2: LGHNA, YNFKEQ.

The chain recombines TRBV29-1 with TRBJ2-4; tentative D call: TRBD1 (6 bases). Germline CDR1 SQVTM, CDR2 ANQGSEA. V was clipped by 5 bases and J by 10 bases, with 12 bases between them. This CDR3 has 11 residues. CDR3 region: CSVHRDSIQYF. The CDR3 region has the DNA TGCAGCGTTCACAGGGATAGTATTCAGTACTTC.

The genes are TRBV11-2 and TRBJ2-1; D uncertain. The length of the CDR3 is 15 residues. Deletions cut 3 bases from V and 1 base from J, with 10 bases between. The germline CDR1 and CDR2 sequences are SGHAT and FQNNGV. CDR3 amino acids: CASSFFFGSYNEQFF. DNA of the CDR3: TGTGCCAGCAGCTTTTTTTTCGGTTCCTACAATGAGCAGTTCTTC. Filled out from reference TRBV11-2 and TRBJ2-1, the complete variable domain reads EAGVAQSPRYKIIEKRQSVAFWCNPISGHATLYWYQQILGQGPKLLIQFQNNGVVDDSQLPKDRFSAERLKGVDSTLKIQPAKLEDSAVYLCASSFFFGSYNEQFFGPGTRLTVL.

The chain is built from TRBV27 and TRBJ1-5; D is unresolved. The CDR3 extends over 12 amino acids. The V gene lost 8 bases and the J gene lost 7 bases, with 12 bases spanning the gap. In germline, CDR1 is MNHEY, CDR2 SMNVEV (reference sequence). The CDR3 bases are TGTGCCAGCGCGATTCTTGGACAGCCCCAGCATTTT. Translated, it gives CASAILGQPQHF.